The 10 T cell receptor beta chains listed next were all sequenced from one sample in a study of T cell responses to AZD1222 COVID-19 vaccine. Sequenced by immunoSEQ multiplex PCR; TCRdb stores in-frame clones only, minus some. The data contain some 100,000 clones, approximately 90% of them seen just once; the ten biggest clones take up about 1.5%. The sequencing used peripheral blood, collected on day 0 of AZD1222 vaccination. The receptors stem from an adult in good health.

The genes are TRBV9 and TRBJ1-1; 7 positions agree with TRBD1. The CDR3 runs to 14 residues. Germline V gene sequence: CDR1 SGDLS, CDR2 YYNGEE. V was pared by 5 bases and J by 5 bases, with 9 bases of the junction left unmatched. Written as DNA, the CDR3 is TGTGCCAGCAGTCCCGGTAGGGGGCGTACTGAAGCTTTCTTT. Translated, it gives CASSPGRGRTEAFF. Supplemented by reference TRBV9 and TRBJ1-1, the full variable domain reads DSGVTQTPKHLITATGQRVTLRCSPRSGDLSVYWYQQSLDQGLQFLIQYYNGEERAKGNILERFSAQQFPDLHSELNLSSLELGDSALYFCASSPGRGRTEAFFGQGTRLTVV.

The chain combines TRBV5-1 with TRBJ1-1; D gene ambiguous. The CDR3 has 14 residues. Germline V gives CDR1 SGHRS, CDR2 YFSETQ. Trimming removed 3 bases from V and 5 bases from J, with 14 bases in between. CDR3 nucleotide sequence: TGCGCCAGCAGCTCCAGGATGGGGAATACTGAAGCTTTCTTT. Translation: CASSSRMGNTEAFF.

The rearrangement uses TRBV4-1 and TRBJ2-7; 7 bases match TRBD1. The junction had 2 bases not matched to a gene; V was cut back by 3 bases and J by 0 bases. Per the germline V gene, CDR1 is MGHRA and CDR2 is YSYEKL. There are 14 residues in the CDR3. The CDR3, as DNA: TGCGCCAGCAGCCAGGCAGGGGGCTCCTACGAGCAGTACTTC. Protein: CASSQAGGSYEQYF.

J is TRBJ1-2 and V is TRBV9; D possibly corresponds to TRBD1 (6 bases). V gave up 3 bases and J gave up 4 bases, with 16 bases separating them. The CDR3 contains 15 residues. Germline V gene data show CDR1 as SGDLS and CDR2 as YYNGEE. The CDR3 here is CASSDIRGVGYGYTF. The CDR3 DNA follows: TGTGCCAGCAGCGACATTAGGGGGGTCGGCTATGGCTACACCTTC.

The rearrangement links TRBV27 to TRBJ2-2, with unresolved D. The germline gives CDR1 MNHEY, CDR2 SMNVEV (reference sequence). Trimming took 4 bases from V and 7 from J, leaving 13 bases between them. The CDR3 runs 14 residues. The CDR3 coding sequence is TGTGCCAGCAGTTCCCTACGGTGGGGCGGGGAGCTGTTTTTT. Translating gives CASSSLRWGGELFF.

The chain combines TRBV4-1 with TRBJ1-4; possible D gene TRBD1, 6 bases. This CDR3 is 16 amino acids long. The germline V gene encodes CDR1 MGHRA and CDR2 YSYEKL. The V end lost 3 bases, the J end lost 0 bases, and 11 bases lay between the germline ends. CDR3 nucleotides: TGCGCCAGCAGCCACGTCGCAGGGGCAACTAATGAAAAACTGTTTTTT. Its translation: CASSHVAGATNEKLFF.

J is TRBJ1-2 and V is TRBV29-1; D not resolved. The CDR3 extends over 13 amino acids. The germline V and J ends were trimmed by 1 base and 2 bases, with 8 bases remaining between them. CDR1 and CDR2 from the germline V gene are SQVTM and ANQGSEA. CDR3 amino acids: CSVEGGSNYGYTF. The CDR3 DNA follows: TGCAGCGTTGAAGGTGGCAGCAACTATGGCTACACCTTC.

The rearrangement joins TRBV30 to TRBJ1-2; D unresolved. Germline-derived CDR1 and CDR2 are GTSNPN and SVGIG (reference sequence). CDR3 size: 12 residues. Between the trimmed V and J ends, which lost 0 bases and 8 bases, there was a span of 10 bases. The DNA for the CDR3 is TGTGCCTGGAGTGTATGGGGAGACGGCTACACCTTC. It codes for CAWSVWGDGYTF.

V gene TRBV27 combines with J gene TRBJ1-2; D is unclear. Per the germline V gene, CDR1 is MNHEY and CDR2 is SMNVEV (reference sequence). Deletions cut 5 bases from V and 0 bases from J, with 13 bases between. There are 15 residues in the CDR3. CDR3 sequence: CASSTSSSSNYGYTF. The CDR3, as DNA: TGTGCCAGCAGTACGAGCAGTAGCTCTAACTATGGCTACACCTTC.

The CDR3 DNA reads as TGTGCCAGCAGCTCGCACCCGGGACAGAGTAATGAAAAACTGTTTTTT. Its translation is CASSSHPGQSNEKLFF. This chain uses TRBV5-5 with TRBJ1-4; 7 bases are shared with TRBD1. Germline CDR1 SGHKS, CDR2 YYEKEE (reference sequence). V shed 3 bases, J shed 4 bases, and the junction held 9 bases outside the gene matches. The CDR3 consists of 16 residues.